These 9 T cell receptor beta chains were sequenced from one sample in a study of OX40 agonist ivuxolimab in advanced cancers. Produced via immunoSEQ multiplex PCR; TCRdb's table is partial and in-frame only. The sample holds roughly 70,000 clones, 80% to 90% seen once. The input for sequencing was CD4+ or CD8+ T cells sorted from blood, taken in a trial of the OX40 agonist ivuxolimab. These TCRs come from an adult with an advanced solid tumor such as melanoma, head and neck, liver or kidney cancer.

The rearrangement links TRBV7-8 to TRBJ1-2; D perhaps matches TRBD1 (6 bases). V shed 1 base and J shed 7 bases, with 22 bases lying between them. CDR1 SGHVS and CDR2 FQNEAQ come from the germline V gene. The CDR3 is 17 residues long. DNA for the CDR3: TGTGCCAGCAGCTTAGGACGTCGGCGGGGGGGCTCTGGTGGCTACACCTTC. It codes for CASSLGRRRGGSGGYTF.

This sequence joins TRBV6-6 and TRBJ1-2, with D unclear. V was clipped by 8 bases and J by 2 bases, with 12 bases between them. The CDR3 is made up of 13 amino acids. The germline gives CDR1 MNHNY, CDR2 SVGAGI (reference sequence). The CDR3 loop reads CASQASENYGYTF. In DNA form, the CDR3 reads TGTGCCAGCCAAGCATCTGAAAACTATGGCTACACCTTC.

The V gene is TRBV4-2, the J gene TRBJ1-6; 9 bases fit TRBD1. The J segment lost 9 bases and the V segment lost 0 bases, leaving 6 bases of the junction unmatched. The CDR3 length is 16 residues. In germline, CDR1 is LGHNA, CDR2 YNFKEQ. The CDR3 nucleotides read TGTGCCAGCAGCCAAGAGGGGGACAGGGTTGGTTCACCCCTCCACTTT. Translated: CASSQEGDRVGSPLHF.

V is TRBV4-3 and J is TRBJ2-3; 12 bases are a match to TRBD1. The length of the CDR3 is 14 residues. The germline gives CDR1 LGHNA, CDR2 YSLEER. Trimming removed 4 bases from V and 8 bases from J; junction bases left unmatched: 4. CDR3 coding DNA: TGCGCCAGCAGCCCCGGGACAGGGGGCAGTACGCAGTATTTT. Protein sequence: CASSPGTGGSTQYF.

This chain uses TRBV11-2 with TRBJ2-7; D uncertain. Germline assignment: CDR1 SGHAT and CDR2 FQNNGV. The CDR3 spans 12 residues. V lost 2 bases to trimming and J lost 3 bases, with 5 bases between them. CDR3 region: CASSLTRYEQYF. CDR3 DNA sequence: TGTGCCAGCAGCTTAACCCGCTACGAGCAGTACTTC.

In this sample, this clone turned up once. This rearrangement joins TRBV7-2 to TRBJ1-1, with a possible D match to TRBD1 (6 bases). Germline V gives CDR1 SGHTA, CDR2 FQGNSA. The CDR3 is 15 residues long. Trimming pared 5 bases from V and 4 bases from J, leaving 17 bases between. In DNA, the CDR3 is TGTGCCAGCAGCCCGATGGCAGGGGCCATCACTGAAGCTTTCTTT. It yields the protein CASSPMAGAITEAFF. The full variable domain, in which reference TRBV7-2 and TRBJ1-1 provide the parts outside the CDR3, is GAGVSQSPSNKVTEKGKDVELRCDPISGHTALYWYRQSLGQGLEFLIYFQGNSAPDKSGLPSDRFSAERTGGSVSTLTIQRTQQEDSAVYLCASSPMAGAITEAFFGQGTRLTVV.

The V call is TRBV28, the J call TRBJ2-1, with 8 bases matching TRBD2. Germline CDR1 reads MDHEN; CDR2 reads SYDVKM. The CDR3 loop spans 14 amino acids. The trim removed 6 bases at V and 3 bases at J, leaving 4 bases unmatched. CDR3: CASRGTSFYNEQFF. CDR3 sequence (DNA): TGTGCCAGCAGGGGGACTAGTTTCTACAATGAGCAGTTCTTC.

CDR3: CASSQEMSWGFTTDEQYF. CDR3 coding DNA: TGCGCCAGCAGCCAAGAGATGTCTTGGGGTTTCACTACGGACGAGCAGTACTTC. The V call is TRBV4-3, the J call TRBJ2-7; unclear D gene. The V gene's germline CDR1 is LGHNA and CDR2 YSLEER. The CDR3 is 18 residues long. V was clipped by 0 bases and J by 5 bases, with 23 bases between them.

Only one count was recorded for this clone. J is TRBJ2-1 and V is TRBV6-5; a possible D gene is TRBD2 (6 bases). The CDR3 extends over 15 amino acids. Germline V gives CDR1 MNHEY, CDR2 SVGAGI. V lost 0 bases to trimming and J lost 6 bases, with 12 bases between them. This CDR3 reads CASSYSRVGGNEQFF. CDR3 DNA: TGTGCCAGCAGTTACTCGCGGGTGGGGGGCAATGAGCAGTTCTTC.